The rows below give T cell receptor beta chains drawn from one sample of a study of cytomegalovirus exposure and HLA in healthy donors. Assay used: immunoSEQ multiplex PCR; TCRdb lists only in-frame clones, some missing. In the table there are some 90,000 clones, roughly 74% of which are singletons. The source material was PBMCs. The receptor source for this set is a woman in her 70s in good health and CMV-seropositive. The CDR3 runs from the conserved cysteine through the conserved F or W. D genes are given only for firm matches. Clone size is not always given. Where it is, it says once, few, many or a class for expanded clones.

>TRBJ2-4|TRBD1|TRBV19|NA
TGTGCCAGTAGTATGGGACAGGGGATTGACATTCAGTACTTC
CASSMGQGIDIQYF
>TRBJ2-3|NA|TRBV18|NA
TGTGCCAGCTCACAGACCCAGGGGTCAGATACGCAGTATTTT
CASSQTQGSDTQYF
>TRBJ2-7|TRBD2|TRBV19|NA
TGTGCCAGTGCAAGCGGGAGGCGGTCCTACGAGCAGTACTTC
CASASGRRSYEQYF
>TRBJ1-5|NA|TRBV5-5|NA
TGTGCCAGCAGCTTGCGTTCGACAGGTATTGCCGGTAGCAATCAGCCCCAGCATTTT
CASSLRSTGIAGSNQPQHF
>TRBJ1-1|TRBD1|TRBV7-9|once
TGTGCCAGCAGCTTAGGAGGGACAGGGGGCACTGAAGCTTTCTTT
CASSLGGTGGTEAFF
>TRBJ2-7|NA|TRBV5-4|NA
TGTGCCAGCAGCTTGGACAGAAAGTACGAGCAGTACTTC
CASSLDRKYEQYF
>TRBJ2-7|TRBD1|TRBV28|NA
TGTGCCAGCAGTTTAAACCCCGAATTCCCGGACAGGGGTATCATATCTACCGAGCAGTACTTC
CASSLNPEFPDRGIISTEQYF
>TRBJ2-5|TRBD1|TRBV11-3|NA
TGTGCCAGCAGCTTAGGCTGGGCAGGGGGCCTCCTAGAGACCCAGTACTTC
CASSLGWAGGLLETQYF
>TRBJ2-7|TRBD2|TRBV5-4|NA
TGTGCCAGCAGCTTGGGGGCCCGTGTGACTAGCGGGTCCGAGCAGTACTTC
CASSLGARVTSGSEQYF
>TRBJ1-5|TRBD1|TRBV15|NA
TGTGCCACCAGCGGGTATGGGACAGGGATACAGCCCCAGCATTTT
CATSGYGTGIQPQHF
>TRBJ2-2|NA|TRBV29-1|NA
TGCAGCGCTGAGGACTCAACGCCCACCGGGGAGCTGTTTTTT
CSAEDSTPTGELFF
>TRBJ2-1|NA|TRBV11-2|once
TGTGCCAGCAGCTTAGTGGCTGAGCAGTTCTTC
CASSLVAEQFF
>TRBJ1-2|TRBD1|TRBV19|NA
TGTGCCAGTACCCCCCTCGGACAGGGAGAGACCCCCACCTTC
CASTPLGQGETPTF
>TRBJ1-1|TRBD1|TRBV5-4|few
TGTGCCAGCAGCGCGTTTACAGGGGAGAACACTGAAGCTTTCTTT
CASSAFTGENTEAFF
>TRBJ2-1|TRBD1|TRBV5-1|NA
TGCGCCAGCTATGGGACAGACTCCTACAATGAGCAGTTCTTC
CASYGTDSYNEQFF